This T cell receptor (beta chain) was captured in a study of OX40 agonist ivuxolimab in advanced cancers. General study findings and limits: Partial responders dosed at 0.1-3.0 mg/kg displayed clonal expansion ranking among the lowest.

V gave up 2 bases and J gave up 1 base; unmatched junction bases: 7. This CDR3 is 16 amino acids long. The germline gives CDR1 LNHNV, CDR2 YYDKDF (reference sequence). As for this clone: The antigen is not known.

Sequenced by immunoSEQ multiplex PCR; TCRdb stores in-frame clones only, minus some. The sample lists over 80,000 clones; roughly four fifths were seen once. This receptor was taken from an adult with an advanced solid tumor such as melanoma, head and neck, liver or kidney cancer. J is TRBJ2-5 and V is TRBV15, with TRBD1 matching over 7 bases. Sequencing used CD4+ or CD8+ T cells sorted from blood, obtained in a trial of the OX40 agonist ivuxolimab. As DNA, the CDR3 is TGTGCCACCAGCAGATCCCCAGCAGGGGGCCAAGAGACCCAGTACTTC. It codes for CATSRSPAGGQETQYF.